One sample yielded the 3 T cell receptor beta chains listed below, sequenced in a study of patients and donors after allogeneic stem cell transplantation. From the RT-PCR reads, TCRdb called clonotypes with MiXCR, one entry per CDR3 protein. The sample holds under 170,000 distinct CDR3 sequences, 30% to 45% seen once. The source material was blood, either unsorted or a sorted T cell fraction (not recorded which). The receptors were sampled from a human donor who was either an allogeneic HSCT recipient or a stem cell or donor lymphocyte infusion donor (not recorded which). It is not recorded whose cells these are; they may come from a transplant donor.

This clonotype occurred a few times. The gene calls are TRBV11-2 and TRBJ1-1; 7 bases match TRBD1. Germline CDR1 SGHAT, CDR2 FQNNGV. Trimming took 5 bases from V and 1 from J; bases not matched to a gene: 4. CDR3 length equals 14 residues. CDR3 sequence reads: CASSKWDRNTEAFF. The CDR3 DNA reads TGTGCCAGCAGCAAGTGGGACAGGAACACTGAAGCTTTCTTT.

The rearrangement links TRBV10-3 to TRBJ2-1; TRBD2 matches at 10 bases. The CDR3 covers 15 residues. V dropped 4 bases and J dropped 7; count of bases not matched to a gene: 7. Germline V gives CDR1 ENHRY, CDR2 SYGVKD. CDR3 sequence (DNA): TGTGCCATCAGTGGACCGGGACTAGCGCAGAATGAGCAGTTCTTC. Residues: CAISGPGLAQNEQFF.

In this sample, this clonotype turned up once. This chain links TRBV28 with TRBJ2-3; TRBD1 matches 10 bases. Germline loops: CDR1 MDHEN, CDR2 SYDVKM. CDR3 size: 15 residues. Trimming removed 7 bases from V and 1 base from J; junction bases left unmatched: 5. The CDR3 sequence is CASTTGQGGTDTQYF. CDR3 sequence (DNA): TGTGCCAGCACCACTGGACAGGGGGGCACAGATACGCAGTATTTT.